This T cell receptor (beta chain) was identified in a study of CD8+ T cells in alopecia areata. Study in general: The study gave treated patients oral tofacitinib at 5 to 10 mg twice daily.

Following RNA extraction, reverse transcription yielded cDNA that acted as the sequencing template. Assay: immunoSEQ multiplex PCR; the TCRdb copy retains only in-frame clones and omits some. Among roughly 130,000 clones listed, around 60% were seen once. The CDR3 spans 15 residues. The germline V gene encodes CDR1 MNHNY and CDR2 SVGAGI (reference sequence). The V and J ends lost 0 bases and 3 bases respectively, with 11 bases between them. The chain employs TRBV6-6 and TRBJ1-1, with unresolved D. The origin of this receptor is a human donor with alopecia areata. Sequences were derived from CD4+ T cells sorted from blood, sampled at week 0. This CDR3 reads CASSYSRKAYTEAFF. The CDR3, as DNA: TGTGCCAGCAGTTACTCGAGAAAGGCTTACACTGAAGCTTTCTTT.